The 14 T cell receptor beta chains below all came from one sample that was sequenced in a study of OX40 agonist ivuxolimab in advanced cancers. Method: immunoSEQ multiplex PCR; TCRdb's copy keeps in-frame clones and lacks some. The data contain about 93,000 clones, about 91% of them singletons. The sample in question was CD4+ or CD8+ T cells sorted from blood, obtained in a trial of the OX40 agonist ivuxolimab. The origin of the receptors is an adult with an advanced solid tumor such as melanoma, head and neck, liver or kidney cancer.

The V call is TRBV7-9, the J call TRBJ1-1; D may be TRBD1 (5 bases). V was shortened by 4 bases and J by 0 bases, with 21 bases between the two germline ends. The CDR3 runs 18 residues. Germline loops: CDR1 SEHNR, CDR2 FQNEAQ (reference sequence). The CDR3 region is CASSSPDWGSFLNTEAFF. Here the CDR3 DNA reads TGTGCCAGCAGCTCCCCGGACTGGGGCTCCTTTTTGAACACTGAAGCTTTCTTT.

The chain uses TRBV5-1 and TRBJ1-4; D gene ambiguous. The germline gives CDR1 SGHRS, CDR2 YFSETQ. The CDR3 has 14 amino acids. The germline V and J ends were trimmed by 5 bases and 2 bases, with 10 bases remaining between them. The CDR3 loop is CASRPGSTNEKLFF. The CDR3 nucleotides read TGCGCCAGCAGGCCGGGATCTACTAATGAAAAACTGTTTTTT. Full variable domain (rest looked up from reference TRBV5-1 and TRBJ1-4): KAGVTQTPRYLIKTRGQQVTLSCSPISGHRSVSWYQQTPGQGLQFLFEYFSETQRNKGNFPGRFSGRQFSNSRSEMNVSTLELGDSALYLCASRPGSTNEKLFFGSGTQLSVL.

V gene TRBV11-2 combines with J gene TRBJ2-5; 8 bases are a match to TRBD2. This CDR3 is built from 16 residues. Germline V lookup: CDR1 SGHAT, CDR2 FQNNGV. V gave up 4 bases and J gave up 5 bases; unmatched junction bases: 12. The CDR3 region has the DNA TGTGCCAGCAGCTCCGGGAGGGACCGATTTGGGGAGACCCAGTACTTC. Translation gives CASSSGRDRFGETQYF.

V and J are TRBV7-8 and TRBJ1-3; tentative D call: TRBD1 (6 bases). The CDR3 sequence is 12 residues long. V was pared by 6 bases and J by 8 bases, with 11 bases between. CDR1 and CDR2 from the germline V gene are SGHVS and FQNEAQ. The CDR3 sequence: CASSQGSDTIYF. In nucleotides, the CDR3 is TGTGCCAGCAGTCAGGGGTCAGACACCATATATTTT.

V usage is TRBV30 and J usage is TRBJ1-1; 7 bases align to TRBD1. V lost 2 bases and J lost 4; bases outside the gene matches: 4. CDR3 length: 13 residues. Germline lookup yields CDR1 GTSNPN and CDR2 SVGIG (reference sequence). CDR3 nucleotide sequence: TGTGCCTGGAGTAGACAGGGTGGCACTGAAGCTTTCTTT. This encodes CAWSRQGGTEAFF. The whole variable domain, filled in from reference TRBV30 and TRBJ1-1, reads SQTIHQWPATLVQPVGSPLSLECTVEGTSNPNLYWYRQAAGRGLQLLFYSVGIGQISSEVPQNLSASRPQDRQFILSSKKLLLSDSGFYLCAWSRQGGTEAFFGQGTRLTVV.

This clone appeared a few times. The V and J genes are TRBV7-3 and TRBJ2-7; 7 nucleotides align to TRBD2. V was clipped by 2 bases and J by 2 bases; unmatched bases: 6. The CDR3 loop spans 15 amino acids. CDR1 and CDR2 from the germline V gene are SGHTA and FQGTGA. DNA of the CDR3: TGTGCCAGCAGCTTACAAGCGGGGACCGCCTACGAGCAGTACTTC. It codes for CASSLQAGTAYEQYF. The full variable domain, in which reference TRBV7-3 and TRBJ2-7 provide the parts outside the CDR3, is GAGVSQTPSNKVTEKGKYVELRCDPISGHTALYWYRQSLGQGPEFLIYFQGTGAADDSGLPNDRFFAVRPEGSVSTLKIQRTERGDSAVYLCASSLQAGTAYEQYFGPGTRLTVT.

The chain employs TRBV9 and TRBJ2-7; D tentatively reads TRBD1 or TRBD2 (6 bases each). V was shortened by 0 bases and J by 6 bases, with 13 bases between the two germline ends. CDR1 is SGDLS and CDR2 is YYNGEE in the germline V gene. The CDR3 totals 14 residues. The CDR3 protein is CASSVGGAGREQYF. The CDR3 bases are TGTGCCAGCAGCGTAGGGGGGGCCGGGCGCGAGCAGTACTTC.

The chain has TRBV5-5 and TRBJ2-7, with D perhaps given as TRBD1 or TRBD2 (5 bases each). This CDR3 has 14 residues. Trimming took 3 bases from V and 1 from J, leaving 11 bases between them. Germline values: CDR1 SGHKS, CDR2 YYEKEE (reference sequence). CDR3 in DNA: TGTGCCAGCAGCTGGAGGCCAGGGTCCTACGAGCAGTACTTC. Encoded protein: CASSWRPGSYEQYF.

This sequence joins TRBV10-3 and TRBJ1-5; D unclear. The germline gives CDR1 ENHRY, CDR2 SYGVKD. Trimming removed 6 bases at V and 6 bases at J, with 12 bases between. This CDR3 has 13 amino acids. The CDR3 region is CAIRSVVSQPQHF. CDR3 in DNA: TGTGCCATCAGGTCTGTGGTCTCTCAGCCCCAGCATTTT.

This rearrangement joins TRBV2 to TRBJ1-1; maybe TRBD1 (6 bases). Per the germline V gene, CDR1 is SNHLY and CDR2 is FYNNEI. V was cut by 6 bases and J by 9 bases, with 17 bases left in between. The CDR3 consists of 13 residues. CDR3 region: CASRKGGAGKAFF. The CDR3 nucleotides are TGTGCCAGCAGGAAGGGGGGGGCTGGGAAAGCTTTCTTT.

The V call is TRBV30, the J call TRBJ1-3; D is possibly TRBD1 (5 bases). The CDR3 has 14 residues. The V gene's germline CDR1 is GTSNPN and CDR2 SVGIG (reference sequence). V lost 3 bases and J lost 4, with 13 bases in between. For the CDR3, the DNA is TGTGCCTGGAGCGCGGGGACTCTCGGAAACACCATATATTTT. Amino acids: CAWSAGTLGNTIYF.

This clone occurred a few times. The chain has TRBV9 and TRBJ1-1; maybe TRBD1 (6 bases). The germline V gene has CDR1 SGDLS and CDR2 YYNGEE. The V and J ends lost 4 bases and 8 bases respectively, with 15 bases between them. There are 13 residues in the CDR3. CDR3: CASSYSGVGEAFF. The CDR3 DNA reads as TGTGCCAGCAGCTACTCAGGGGTCGGGGAAGCTTTCTTT.

The chain has TRBV5-6 and TRBJ1-6; D remains unclear. This CDR3 contains 16 residues. V was pared by 0 bases and J by 0 bases, with 7 bases between. Germline-derived CDR1 and CDR2 are SGHDT and YYEEEE. DNA of the CDR3: TGTGCCAGCAGCTTGGGGTCGAGCTCCTATAATTCACCCCTCCACTTT. Encoded protein: CASSLGSSSYNSPLHF.

The V gene is TRBV11-2, the J gene TRBJ1-1; TRBD1 matches at 8 bases. This CDR3 is built from 15 residues. V lost 1 base to trimming and J lost 10 bases; unmatched junction nucleotides: 11. Germline V CDR1 and CDR2: SGHAT, FQNNGV. Here the CDR3 reads CASSLAAPSGGAAFF. The CDR3 DNA sequence: TGTGCCAGCAGCTTAGCCGCCCCCTCAGGGGGCGCAGCTTTCTTT.